Shown below are 5 T cell receptor beta chains from a single sample sequenced in a study of blood T cell repertoires in COVID-19. Generated by immunoSEQ multiplex PCR, the TCRdb table keeps only in-frame clones and is missing some. The sample consists of roughly 240,000 clones, approximately 88% of them appearing once. The specimen was PBMCs or T cells enriched from blood (not recorded which). These receptors all come from a woman between 40 and 55 years old with acute COVID-19.

This chain links TRBV6-5 with TRBJ2-1; D possibly corresponds to TRBD1 (7 bases). V was trimmed by 8 bases and J by 12 bases, leaving 20 bases between them. This CDR3 comprises 13 residues. CDR1 and CDR2 from the germline V gene are MNHEY and SVGAGI. The CDR3 region is CASRQGGFGTQFF. In DNA, the CDR3 is TGTGCCAGCCGCCAGGGGGGCTTCGGAACGCAGTTCTTC.

This chain links TRBV9 with TRBJ1-2, with 7 bases that match TRBD1. Germline CDR1 reads SGDLS; CDR2 reads YYNGEE. The CDR3 extends over 14 amino acids. With V trimmed by 4 bases and J by 4 bases, 7 bases remained unmatched. The CDR3 is CASSTMDRPYGYTF. As DNA, the CDR3 is TGTGCCAGCAGCACGATGGACAGGCCCTATGGCTACACCTTC.

The chain employs TRBV10-3 and TRBJ1-3, with 9 bases aligning to TRBD1. Losses at the gene ends were 5 bases for V and 0 bases for J; bases not matched to a gene: 14. The CDR3 consists of 19 residues. Germline V gene lookup returns CDR1 ENHRY and CDR2 SYGVKD. DNA of the CDR3: TGTGCCATCAGTAAGATAGGACAGGGGTTGATATCCTCTGGAAACACCATATATTTT. Amino acid sequence: CAISKIGQGLISSGNTIYF.

The chain recombines TRBV7-8 with TRBJ1-2; 7 bases fit TRBD1. CDR3 length: 16 amino acids. Losses at the gene ends were 5 bases for V and 4 bases for J; bases not matched to a gene: 13. In germline, CDR1 is SGHVS, CDR2 FQNEAQ. CDR3 sequence: CASSPIQGSVAYGYTF. CDR3 sequence (DNA): TGTGCCAGCAGCCCCATACAGGGGAGCGTTGCCTATGGCTACACCTTC.

The chain employs TRBV5-1 and TRBJ2-4, with D possibly being TRBD1 (6 bases). The CDR3 totals 15 residues. V lost 4 bases and J 0 bases, leaving 11 bases between the germline ends. Germline CDR1 reads SGHRS; CDR2 reads YFSETQ. The CDR3 here is CASSLGTPAKNIQYF. The CDR3 DNA sequence: TGCGCCAGCAGCCTTGGGACACCAGCCAAAAACATTCAGTACTTC.